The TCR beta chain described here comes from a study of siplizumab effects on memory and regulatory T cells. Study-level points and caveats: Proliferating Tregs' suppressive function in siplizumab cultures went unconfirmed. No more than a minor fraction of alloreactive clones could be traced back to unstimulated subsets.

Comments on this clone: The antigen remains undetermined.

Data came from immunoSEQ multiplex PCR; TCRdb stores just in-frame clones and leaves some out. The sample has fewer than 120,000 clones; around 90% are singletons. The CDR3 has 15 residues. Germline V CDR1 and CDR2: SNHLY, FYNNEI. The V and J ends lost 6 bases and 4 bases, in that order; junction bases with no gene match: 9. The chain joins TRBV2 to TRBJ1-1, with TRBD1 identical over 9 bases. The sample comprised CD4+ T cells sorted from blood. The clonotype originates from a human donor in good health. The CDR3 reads CASRETGGPGTEAFF. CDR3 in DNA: TGTGCCAGCAGAGAAACAGGGGGCCCAGGCACTGAAGCTTTCTTT. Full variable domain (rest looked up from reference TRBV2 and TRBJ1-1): EPEVTQTPSHQVTQMGQEVILRCVPISNHLYFYWYRQILGQKVEFLVSFYNNEISEKSEIFDDQFSVERPDGSNFTLKIRSTKLEDSAMYFCASRETGGPGTEAFFGQGTRLTVV.